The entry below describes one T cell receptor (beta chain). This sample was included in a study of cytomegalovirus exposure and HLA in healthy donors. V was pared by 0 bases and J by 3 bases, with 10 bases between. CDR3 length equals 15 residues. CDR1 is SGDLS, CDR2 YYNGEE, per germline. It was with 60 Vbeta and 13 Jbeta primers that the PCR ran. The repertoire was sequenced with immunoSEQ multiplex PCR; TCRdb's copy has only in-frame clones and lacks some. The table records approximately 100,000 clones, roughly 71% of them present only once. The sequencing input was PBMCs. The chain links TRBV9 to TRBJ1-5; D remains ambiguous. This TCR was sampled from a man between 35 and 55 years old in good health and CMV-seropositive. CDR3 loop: CASSVGSGDNQPQHF. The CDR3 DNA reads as TGTGCCAGCAGCGTAGGGAGCGGGGACAATCAGCCCCAGCATTTT.